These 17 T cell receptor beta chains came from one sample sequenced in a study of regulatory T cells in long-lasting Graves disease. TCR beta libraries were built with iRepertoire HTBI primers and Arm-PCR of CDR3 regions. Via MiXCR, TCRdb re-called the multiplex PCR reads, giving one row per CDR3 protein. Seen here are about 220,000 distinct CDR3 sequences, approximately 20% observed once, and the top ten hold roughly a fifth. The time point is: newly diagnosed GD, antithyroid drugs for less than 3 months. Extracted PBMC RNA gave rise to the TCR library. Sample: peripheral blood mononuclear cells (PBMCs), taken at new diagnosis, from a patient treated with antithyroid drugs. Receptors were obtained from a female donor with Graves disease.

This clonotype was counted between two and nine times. CDR3 residues: CAISESFGLADPYEQYF. The CDR3 coding sequence is TGTGCCATCAGTGAGTCTTTTGGACTAGCGGACCCCTACGAGCAGTACTTC. The chain is built from TRBV10-3 and TRBJ2-7; 10 bases align to TRBD2. CDR3 length equals 17 residues. Germline CDR1 is ENHRY and CDR2 is SYGVKD. The V gene end was trimmed by 0 bases and the J gene end by 2 bases; junction bases not matched to a gene: 7.

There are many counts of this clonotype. The CDR3 DNA follows: TGTGCCAGCAGTTCCCCCCTAGCGACTACTAGCACAGATACGCAGTATTTT. The encoded protein is CASSSPLATTSTDTQYF. The gene calls are TRBV27 and TRBJ2-3, with a tentative D call TRBD2 (6 bases). The V and J ends lost 4 bases and 0 bases respectively, with 17 bases between them. In germline, CDR1 is MNHEY, CDR2 SMNVEV (reference sequence). The CDR3 spans 17 residues.

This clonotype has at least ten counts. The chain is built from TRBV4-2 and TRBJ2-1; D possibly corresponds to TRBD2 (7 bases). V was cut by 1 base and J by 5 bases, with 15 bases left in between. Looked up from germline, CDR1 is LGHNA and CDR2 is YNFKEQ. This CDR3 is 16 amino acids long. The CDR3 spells CASSQVGGRGNNEQFF. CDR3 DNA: TGTGCCAGCAGCCAAGTGGGGGGGCGGGGAAACAATGAGCAGTTCTTC.

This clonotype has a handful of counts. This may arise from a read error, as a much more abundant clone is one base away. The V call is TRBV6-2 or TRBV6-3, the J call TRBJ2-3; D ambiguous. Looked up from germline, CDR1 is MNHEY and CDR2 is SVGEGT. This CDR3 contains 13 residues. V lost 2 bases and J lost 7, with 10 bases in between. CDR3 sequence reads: CASSYGVGNTQYF. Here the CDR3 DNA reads TGTGCCAGCAGTTACGGTGTGGGGAATACGCAGTATTTT.

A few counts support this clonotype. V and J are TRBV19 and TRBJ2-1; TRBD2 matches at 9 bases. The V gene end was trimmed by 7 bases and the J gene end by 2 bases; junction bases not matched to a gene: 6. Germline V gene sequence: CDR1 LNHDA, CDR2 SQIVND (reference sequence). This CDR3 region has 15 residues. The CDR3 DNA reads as TGTGCCAGTAAGGTCGCTAGCGGGACCTACAATGAGCAGTTCTTC. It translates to CASKVASGTYNEQFF.

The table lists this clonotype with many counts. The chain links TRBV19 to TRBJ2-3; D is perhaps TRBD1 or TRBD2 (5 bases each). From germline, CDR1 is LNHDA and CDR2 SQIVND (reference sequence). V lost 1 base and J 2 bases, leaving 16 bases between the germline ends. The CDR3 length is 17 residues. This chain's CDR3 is CASSIAGRGINTDTQYF. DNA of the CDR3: TGTGCCAGTAGTATAGCGGGGCGAGGAATCAACACAGATACGCAGTATTTT. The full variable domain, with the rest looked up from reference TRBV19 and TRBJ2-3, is DGGITQSPKYLFRKEGQNVTLSCEQNLNHDAMYWYRQDPGQGLRLIYYSQIVNDFQKGDIAEGYSVSREKKESFPLTVTSAQKNPTAFYLCASSIAGRGINTDTQYFGPGTRLTVL.

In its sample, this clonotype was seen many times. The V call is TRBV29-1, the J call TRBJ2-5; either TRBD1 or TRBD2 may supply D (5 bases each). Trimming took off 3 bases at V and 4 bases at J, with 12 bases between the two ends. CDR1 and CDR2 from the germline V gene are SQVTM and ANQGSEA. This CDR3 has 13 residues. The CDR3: CSVDRDEGETQYF. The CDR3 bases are TGCAGCGTTGACAGGGACGAGGGAGAGACCCAGTACTTC.

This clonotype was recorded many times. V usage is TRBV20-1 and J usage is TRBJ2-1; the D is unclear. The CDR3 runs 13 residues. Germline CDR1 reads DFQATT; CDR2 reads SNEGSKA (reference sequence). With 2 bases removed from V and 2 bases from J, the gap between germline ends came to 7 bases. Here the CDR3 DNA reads TGCAGTGCTAGACCCCCCACCTACAATGAGCAGTTCTTC. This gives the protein CSARPPTYNEQFF.

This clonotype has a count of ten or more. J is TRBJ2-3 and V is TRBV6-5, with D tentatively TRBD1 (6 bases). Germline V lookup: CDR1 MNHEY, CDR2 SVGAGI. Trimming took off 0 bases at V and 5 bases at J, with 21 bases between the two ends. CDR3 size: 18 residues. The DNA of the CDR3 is TGTGCCAGCAGTTACTCGCTACTTGGGGGCCATAAGGGAGATACGCAGTATTTT. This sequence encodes CASSYSLLGGHKGDTQYF.

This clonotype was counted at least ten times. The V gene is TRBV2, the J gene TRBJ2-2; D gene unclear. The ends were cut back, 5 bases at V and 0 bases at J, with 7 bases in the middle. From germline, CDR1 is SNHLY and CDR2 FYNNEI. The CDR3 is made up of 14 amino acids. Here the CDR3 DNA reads TGTGCCAGCAGTCCCTCACCGAACACCGGGGAGCTGTTTTTT. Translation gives CASSPSPNTGELFF.

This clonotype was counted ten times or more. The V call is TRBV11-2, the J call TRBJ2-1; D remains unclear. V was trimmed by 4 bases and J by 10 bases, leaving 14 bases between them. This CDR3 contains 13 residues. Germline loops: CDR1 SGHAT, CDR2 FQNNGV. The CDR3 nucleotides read TGTGCCAGCAGCTCCCCACCAGCACAGGAGCAGTTCTTC. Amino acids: CASSSPPAQEQFF.

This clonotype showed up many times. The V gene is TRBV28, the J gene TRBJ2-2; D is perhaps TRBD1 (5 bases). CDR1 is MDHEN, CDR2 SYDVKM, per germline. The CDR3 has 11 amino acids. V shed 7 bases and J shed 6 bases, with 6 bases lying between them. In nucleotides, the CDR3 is TGTGCCAGCAAGGGGTCCGGGGAGCTGTTTTTT. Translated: CASKGSGELFF.

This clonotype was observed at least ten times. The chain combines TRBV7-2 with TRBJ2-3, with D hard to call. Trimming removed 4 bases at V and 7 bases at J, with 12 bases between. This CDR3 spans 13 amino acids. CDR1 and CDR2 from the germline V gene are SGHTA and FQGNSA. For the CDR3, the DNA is TGTGCCAGCAGCTCAAGTCATGTTTATACGCAGTATTTT. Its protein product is CASSSSHVYTQYF.

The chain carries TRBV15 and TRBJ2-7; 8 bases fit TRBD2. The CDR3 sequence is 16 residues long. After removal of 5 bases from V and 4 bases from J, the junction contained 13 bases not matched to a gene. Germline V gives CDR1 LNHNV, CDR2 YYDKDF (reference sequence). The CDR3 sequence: CATSPRGGTSRYEQYF. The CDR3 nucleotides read TGTGCCACCAGCCCCCGGGGGGGGACTAGTCGTTACGAGCAGTACTTC.

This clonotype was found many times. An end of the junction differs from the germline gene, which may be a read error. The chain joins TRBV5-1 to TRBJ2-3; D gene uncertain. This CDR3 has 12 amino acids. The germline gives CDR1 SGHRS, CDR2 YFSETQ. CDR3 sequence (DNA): TGTGCCAGCAGTCTTAGCACAGATACGCAGTATTTT. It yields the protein CASSLSTDTQYF.

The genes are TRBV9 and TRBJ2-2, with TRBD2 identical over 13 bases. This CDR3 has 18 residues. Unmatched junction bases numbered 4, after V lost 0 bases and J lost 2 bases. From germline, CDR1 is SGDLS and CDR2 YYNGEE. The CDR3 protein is CASSVEGTSGINTGELFF. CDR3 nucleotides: TGTGCCAGCAGCGTAGAGGGGACTAGCGGGATAAACACCGGGGAGCTGTTTTTT.

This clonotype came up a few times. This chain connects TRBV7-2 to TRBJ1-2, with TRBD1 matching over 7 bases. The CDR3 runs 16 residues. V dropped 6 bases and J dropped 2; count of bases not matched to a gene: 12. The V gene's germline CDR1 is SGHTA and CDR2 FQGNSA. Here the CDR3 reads CASRTNRAQGNYGYTF. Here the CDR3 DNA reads TGTGCCAGCAGGACGAACCGGGCACAGGGGAACTATGGCTACACCTTC.